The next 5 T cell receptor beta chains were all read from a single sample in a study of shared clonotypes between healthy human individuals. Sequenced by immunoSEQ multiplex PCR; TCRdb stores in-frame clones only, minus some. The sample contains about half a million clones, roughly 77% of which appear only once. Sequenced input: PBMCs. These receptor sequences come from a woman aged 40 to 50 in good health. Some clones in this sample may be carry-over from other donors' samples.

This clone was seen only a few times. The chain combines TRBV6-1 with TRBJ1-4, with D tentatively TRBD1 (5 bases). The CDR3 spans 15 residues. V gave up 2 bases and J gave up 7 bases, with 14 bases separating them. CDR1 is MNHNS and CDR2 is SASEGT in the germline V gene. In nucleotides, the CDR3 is TGTGCCAGCAGTGAAATCAGAGGGACGGTTGAAAAACTGTTTTTT. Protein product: CASSEIRGTVEKLFF.

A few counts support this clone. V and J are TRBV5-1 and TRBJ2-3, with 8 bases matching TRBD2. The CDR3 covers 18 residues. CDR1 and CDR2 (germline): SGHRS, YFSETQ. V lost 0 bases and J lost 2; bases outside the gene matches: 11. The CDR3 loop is CASSLEGSGRGYTDTQYF. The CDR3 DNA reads TGCGCCAGCAGCTTGGAGGGGAGCGGGAGAGGGTACACAGATACGCAGTATTTT.

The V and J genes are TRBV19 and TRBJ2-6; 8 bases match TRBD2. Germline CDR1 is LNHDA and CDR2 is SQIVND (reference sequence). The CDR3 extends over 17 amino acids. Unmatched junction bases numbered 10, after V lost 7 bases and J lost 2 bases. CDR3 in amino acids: CASKDPGGIAGANVLTF. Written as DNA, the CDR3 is TGTGCCAGTAAGGACCCGGGGGGGATCGCTGGGGCCAACGTCCTGACTTTC.

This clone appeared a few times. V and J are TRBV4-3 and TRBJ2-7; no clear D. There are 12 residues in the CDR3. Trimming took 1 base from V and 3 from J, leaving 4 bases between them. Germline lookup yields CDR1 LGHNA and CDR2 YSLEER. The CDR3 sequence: CASSQGVYEQYF. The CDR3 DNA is TGCGCCAGCAGCCAAGGAGTCTACGAGCAGTACTTC.

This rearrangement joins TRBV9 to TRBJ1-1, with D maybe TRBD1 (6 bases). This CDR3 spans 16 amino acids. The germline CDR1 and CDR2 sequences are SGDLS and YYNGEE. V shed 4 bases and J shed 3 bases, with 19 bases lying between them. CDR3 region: CASSPLQRGAYTEAFF. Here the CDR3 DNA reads TGTGCCAGCAGCCCCCTCCAACGGGGGGCGTACACTGAAGCTTTCTTT.